The 25 T cell receptor beta chains below were found in one sample sequenced in a study of CD8 T cells in Susac syndrome. Random hexamers primed reverse transcription of about 0.45 to 1 ug RNA. TCRdb reprocessed the immunoSEQ multiplex PCR reads via MiXCR and lists one record per CDR3 protein. The sample yields approximately 190,000 distinct CDR3 sequences, approximately 95% seen once. Sequenced input: CD8+ T cells from PBMCs. Receptors originate from a human donor with Susac syndrome.

CDR3 sequence: CASSADGLAGPQTYEQYF. CDR3 nucleotides: TGTGCCAGCAGCGCGGACGGGCTAGCGGGGCCACAAACCTACGAGCAGTACTTC. The chain is built from TRBV9 and TRBJ2-7; the match to TRBD2 covers 9 bases. Germline-derived CDR1 and CDR2 are SGDLS and YYNGEE. The length of the CDR3 is 18 residues. V lost 3 bases, J lost 2 bases, and 15 bases stayed unmatched. Filled out from reference TRBV9 and TRBJ2-7, the complete variable domain reads DSGVTQTPKHLITATGQRVTLRCSPRSGDLSVYWYQQSLDQGLQFLIQYYNGEERAKGNILERFSAQQFPDLHSELNLSSLELGDSALYFCASSADGLAGPQTYEQYFGPGTRLTVT.

The rearrangement uses TRBV5-1 and TRBJ1-5, with D unclear. Germline values: CDR1 SGHRS, CDR2 YFSETQ. The CDR3 loop spans 15 amino acids. V was clipped by 0 bases and J by 0 bases, with 7 bases between them. The CDR3 here is CASSLGPYSNQPQHF. The CDR3 region has the DNA TGCGCCAGCAGCTTGGGGCCTTATAGCAATCAGCCCCAGCATTTT.

The chain combines TRBV5-8 with TRBJ2-3, with no clear D. With 1 base removed from V and 1 base from J, the gap between germline ends came to 7 bases. The CDR3 is 14 residues long. Germline V gene lookup returns CDR1 SGHTS and CDR2 YDEGEE. The CDR3 loop is CASSLWMGTDTQYF. Written as DNA, the CDR3 is TGTGCCAGCAGCTTGTGGATGGGCACAGATACGCAGTATTTT. Together with reference TRBV5-8 and TRBJ2-3, the CDR3 gives the full variable domain: EAGVTQSPTHLIKTRGQQATLRCSPISGHTSVYWYQQALGLGLQFLLWYDEGEERNRGNFPPRFSGRQFPNYSSELNVNALELEDSALYLCASSLWMGTDTQYFGPGTRLTVL.

V is TRBV7-9 and J is TRBJ2-3; 7 bases agree with TRBD1. The CDR3 sequence is 15 residues long. J was trimmed by 2 bases and V by 4 bases; bases with no gene match: 6. Germline V gene sequence: CDR1 SEHNR, CDR2 FQNEAQ (reference sequence). CDR3 amino acids: CASSSPGTDTDTQYF. The CDR3 region has the DNA TGTGCCAGCAGCTCCCCGGGGACAGACACAGATACGCAGTATTTT.

This clonotype was observed a handful of times. The rearrangement links TRBV3-1 to TRBJ2-3, with D unresolved. CDR1 is LGHDT, CDR2 YNNKEL, per germline (reference sequence). The CDR3 runs 12 residues. The germline V and J ends were trimmed by 4 bases and 5 bases, with 7 bases remaining between them. CDR3 nucleotides: TGTGCCAGCAGCCCCTTGGGAGATACGCAGTATTTT. Translation: CASSPLGDTQYF.

This clonotype was found once. The chain has TRBV7-9 and TRBJ2-7; D is uncertain. CDR1 SEHNR and CDR2 FQNEAQ come from the germline V gene (reference sequence). The CDR3 extends over 16 amino acids. V lost 5 bases and J 2 bases, leaving 19 bases between the germline ends. The CDR3 DNA reads TGTGCCAGCAGCCAATCGTTGGAAGGTAGAGCCTACGAGCAGTACTTC. Its translation is CASSQSLEGRAYEQYF.

The chain employs TRBV9 and TRBJ1-1, with D hard to call. The CDR3 runs to 14 residues. The V and J ends lost 0 bases and 0 bases respectively, with 6 bases between them. Germline V gene lookup returns CDR1 SGDLS and CDR2 YYNGEE. The CDR3 sequence is CASSVDPLNTEAFF. CDR3 in DNA: TGTGCCAGCAGCGTAGACCCGTTGAACACTGAAGCTTTCTTT.

This chain joins TRBV7-9 and TRBJ1-5; D not resolved. The CDR3 is 12 residues long. CDR1 and CDR2 (germline): SEHNR, FQNEAQ (reference sequence). Between the trimmed V and J ends, which lost 5 bases and 7 bases, there was a span of 9 bases. The CDR3 DNA is TGTGCCAGCAGCATTACCTCCCAGCCCCAGCATTTT. It yields the protein CASSITSQPQHF. Based on the CDR3 plus reference TRBV7-9 and TRBJ1-5, the full variable domain is DTGVSQNPRHKITKRGQNVTFRCDPISEHNRLYWYRQTLGQGPEFLTYFQNEAQLEKSRLLSDRFSAERPKGSFSTLEIQRTEQGDSAMYLCASSITSQPQHFGDGTRLSIL.

The gene calls are TRBV30 and TRBJ1-4; D might be TRBD1 (5 bases). Germline-derived CDR1 and CDR2 are GTSNPN and SVGIG (reference sequence). V was cut by 3 bases and J by 7 bases, with 18 bases left in between. The CDR3 contains 15 residues. In DNA, the CDR3 is TGTGCCTGGAGGAGGGGTGCGGGGGGTCGTGAAAAACTGTTTTTT. Amino acid sequence: CAWRRGAGGREKLFF.

V and J are TRBV6-1 and TRBJ2-2, with D unresolved. This CDR3 is 14 amino acids long. With 7 bases removed from V and 5 bases from J, the gap between germline ends came to 14 bases. Germline-derived CDR1 and CDR2 are MNHNS and SASEGT. The CDR3 DNA follows: TGTGCCAGCATCCGATTCGTAGGGACCGGGGAGCTGTTTTTT. Its translation is CASIRFVGTGELFF.

The chain links TRBV4-1 to TRBJ2-3, with 9 bases that match TRBD2. The CDR3 loop spans 17 amino acids. The J segment lost 4 bases and the V segment lost 3 bases, leaving 11 bases of the junction unmatched. Germline CDR1 and CDR2: MGHRA and YSYEKL. Here the CDR3 reads CASSHLGLAITADTQYF. CDR3 in DNA: TGCGCCAGCAGCCACCTAGGACTAGCGATCACAGCAGATACGCAGTATTTT.

The J gene is TRBJ2-7, the V gene TRBV4-1; D is uncertain. Germline V gene sequence: CDR1 MGHRA, CDR2 YSYEKL. Trimming cost V 3 bases and J 3 bases, with 12 bases left between them. The CDR3 is 14 residues long. CDR3: CASSQTQDGYEQYF. CDR3 nucleotides: TGCGCCAGCAGCCAGACTCAGGACGGCTACGAGCAGTACTTC.

The chain recombines TRBV9 with TRBJ2-3; D remains unclear. This CDR3 region has 17 residues. The V end was cut by 4 bases, the J end by 0 bases, with 18 bases between. Per germline, CDR1 SGDLS and CDR2 YYNGEE. CDR3 in amino acids: CASSLLGLIHSTDTQYF. CDR3 nucleotide sequence: TGTGCCAGCAGCCTCCTAGGTCTCATCCATAGCACAGATACGCAGTATTTT.

Here the CDR3 DNA reads TGTGCCAGCAGTTTATCGGTTGAAAACTCCTACGAGCAGTACTTC. Protein product: CASSLSVENSYEQYF. This chain joins TRBV27 and TRBJ2-7, with D hard to call. Germline CDR1 MNHEY, CDR2 SMNVEV (reference sequence). CDR3 size: 15 residues. V was trimmed by 0 bases and J by 0 bases, leaving 9 bases between them.

This sequence joins TRBV14 and TRBJ1-3; no definite D call. CDR1 and CDR2 (germline): SGHDN, FVKESK. The germline V and J ends were trimmed by 4 bases and 1 base, with 11 bases remaining between them. The CDR3 consists of 15 residues. The CDR3 nucleotides are TGTGCCAGCAGCCTCCGAGGGAAGTCTGGAAACACCATATATTTT. This gives the protein CASSLRGKSGNTIYF.

The chain employs TRBV3-1 and TRBJ2-1; possible D gene TRBD2, 5 bases. Germline V gene data show CDR1 as LGHDT and CDR2 as YNNKEL (reference sequence). V was cut by 0 bases and J by 8 bases, with 14 bases left in between. This CDR3 region has 15 residues. CDR3 protein: CASSQDISSVDEQFF. The CDR3 DNA reads TGTGCCAGCAGCCAAGATATTAGTAGCGTCGATGAGCAGTTCTTC.

The V and J genes are TRBV5-1 and TRBJ2-1; 9 bases are shared with TRBD2. Germline V CDR1 and CDR2: SGHRS, YFSETQ. The trim removed 1 base at V and 4 bases at J, leaving 3 bases unmatched. The CDR3 sequence is 15 residues long. For the CDR3, the DNA is TGCGCCAGCAGCTTGAGTCTAGCGGGGTACAATGAGCAGTTCTTC. Translating it yields CASSLSLAGYNEQFF.

The chain links TRBV16 to TRBJ1-3; D gene unclear. Trimming took off 4 bases at V and 2 bases at J, with 3 bases between the two ends. The CDR3 is 12 residues long. The germline V gene encodes CDR1 KGHSY and CDR2 FQNENV. The CDR3, as DNA: TGTGCCAGCAGCCCTACTGGAAACACCATATATTTT. Its translation is CASSPTGNTIYF.

In this sample, this clonotype turned up once. The rearrangement joins TRBV9 to TRBJ1-2; 9 positions match TRBD1. V lost 0 bases to trimming and J lost 6 bases; unmatched junction nucleotides: 6. Germline V CDR1 and CDR2: SGDLS, YYNGEE. CDR3 length: 15 residues. CDR3 DNA sequence: TGTGCCAGCAGCGTAGAGGGGACAGGGTTAAATGGCTACACCTTC. This sequence encodes CASSVEGTGLNGYTF.

The CDR3: CASSLAGVGNEQFF. The CDR3 DNA follows: TGCGCCAGCAGCTTGGCTGGGGTGGGGAATGAGCAGTTCTTC. The V and J genes are TRBV5-1 and TRBJ2-1; the D is unclear. The V gene's germline CDR1 is SGHRS and CDR2 YFSETQ. Trimming cost V 0 bases and J 7 bases, with 11 bases left between them. The CDR3 has 14 residues.

V gene TRBV20-1 combines with J gene TRBJ2-5; TRBD2 agrees at 12 bases. The ends lost 0 bases at V and 4 bases at J; junction bases unmatched: 12. Per the germline V gene, CDR1 is DFQATT and CDR2 is SNEGSKA (reference sequence). The CDR3 loop spans 18 amino acids. CDR3 sequence: CSARDRLAGGYGRETQYF. The CDR3 DNA reads as TGCAGTGCTAGAGATCGCCTAGCGGGAGGGTATGGGCGAGAGACCCAGTACTTC.

The gene calls are TRBV20-1 and TRBJ2-7; tentative D call: TRBD2 (6 bases). With 3 bases removed from V and 3 bases from J, the gap between germline ends came to 12 bases. The germline CDR1 and CDR2 sequences are DFQATT and SNEGSKA (reference sequence). The CDR3 runs 13 residues. CDR3 in DNA: TGCAGTGCTAGGGGAGGACACTACTACGAGCAGTACTTC. This translates into CSARGGHYYEQYF.

The chain is built from TRBV29-1 and TRBJ2-5; TRBD2 matches 7 bases. Germline CDR1 reads SQVTM; CDR2 reads ANQGSEA. This CDR3 comprises 14 residues. The ends lost 5 bases at V and 3 bases at J; junction bases unmatched: 9. In nucleotides, the CDR3 is TGCAGCGTTTCTTGGTGGGGGGGGGAAGAGACCCAGTACTTC. It translates to CSVSWWGGEETQYF.

This clonotype was observed once. The chain has TRBV7-9 and TRBJ2-1; 11 bases line up with TRBD2. With 3 bases clipped from V and 9 bases from J, the junction kept 7 bases outside the gene matches. Germline CDR1 reads SEHNR; CDR2 reads FQNEAQ (reference sequence). This CDR3 has 15 residues. The CDR3 nucleotides read TGTGCCAGCAGCTTTAGCGGGGGGGCATCGGGTGAGCAGTTCTTC. This gives the protein CASSFSGGASGEQFF.

This chain joins TRBV3-1 and TRBJ1-1; D call uncertain. Trimming left V 0 bases short and J 11 bases short, with 10 bases between. Germline CDR1 LGHDT, CDR2 YNNKEL (reference sequence). This CDR3 spans 12 amino acids. CDR3 amino acids: CASSQEGLAAFF. The CDR3 nucleotides read TGTGCCAGCAGCCAAGAAGGGTTAGCGGCTTTCTTT.